This is a list of T cell receptor beta chains from one sample in a study of cytomegalovirus exposure and HLA in healthy donors. Generated by immunoSEQ multiplex PCR, the TCRdb table keeps only in-frame clones and is missing some. The sample includes roughly 62,000 clones, about 69% of them seen just once. The sequencing input was PBMCs. The source is a woman aged 25 to 39 in good health and CMV-seronegative. CDR3s include the opening cysteine and the closing phenylalanine or tryptophan.

CDR3 length	V gene	CDR3 protein
15	TRBV4-3	CASSQDFNRQETQYF
15	TRBV6-5	CASSLVITRYNEQFF
16	TRBV14	CASSQERSQGGNEQFF
13	TRBV11-2	CASSPHRESPQYF
17	TRBV7-9	CASSLALVAGVEDTQYF
15	TRBV25-1	CASSETGASTDTQYF
15	TRBV5-4	CASSYQGVAKNIQYF
16	TRBV5-1	CASLKTSGRARETQYF
14	TRBV15	CATSRDRESYEQYF
15	TRBV18	CASSPLDSLGDGYTF
15	TRBV19	CASSTRLADQREQFF
15	TRBV6-1	CASRPTSGRVNEQFF
16	TRBV11-2	CASSPGGSPSTDTQYF
13	TRBV5-1	CASSLTHTGELFF
14	TRBV7-3	CSSSPTTSGDEQFF
16	TRBV6-1	CASSDVLSRLQETQYF
15	TRBV7-3	CASSLLGSSYNEQFF
15	TRBV19	CANSFAGATSYEQYF
16	TRBV5-5	CASSLNSRGGTETQYF
16	TRBV5-4	CASSLSPSGAQETQYF
13	TRBV27	CASSLSQDNGYTF
12	TRBV29-1	CSVGKTDTEAFF
15	TRBV6-5	CASSSMDRMSYEQYF
13	TRBV5-1	CASSLFGEREQYF
18	TRBV28	CASSPPHALAGYTGELFF
14	TRBV15	CATNLRSSGNTIYF
14	TRBV6-1	CASSEWRRNTEAFF
15	TRBV5-6	CASSLGQTPNQPQHF
17	TRBV6-4	CASSDWERRYSYNEQFF
17	TRBV5-1	CASSWGTGLAGYNEQFF
14	TRBV7-2	CASRRDSQYNEQFF
15	TRBV15	CATSRGRTGTDTQYF
14	TRBV21-1	CASSNLGTGGGYTF
15	TRBV13	CASSLGGSGRHEQFF
14	TRBV5-1	CASRQASNTGELFF
18	TRBV7-9	CASSLGFGREDFQETQYF